What follows are 6 T cell receptor beta chains derived from one specimen sequenced in a study of shared clonotypes between healthy human individuals. TCRdb's table, derived via immunoSEQ multiplex PCR, lists solely in-frame clones and lacks some. This table holds about 730,000 clones, around 70% found once. Sequencing was done on a sample of memory CD4+ T cells sorted from blood. Subset defined: CD45RA-negative fraction. All receptors come from a woman under 40 in good health.

The V call is TRBV30, the J call TRBJ1-4; the D is unclear. Deletions cut 5 bases from V and 7 bases from J, with 17 bases between. This CDR3 is built from 14 residues. Germline CDR1 reads GTSNPN; CDR2 reads SVGIG (reference sequence). In DNA form, the CDR3 reads TGTGCCTGGGTTCCGACTCCGCGGGGTGAAAAACTGTTTTTT. This codes for CAWVPTPRGEKLFF.

The chain is built from TRBV6-5 and TRBJ1-5, with D possibly TRBD1 on 6 matching bases. Trimming stripped 6 bases from V and 5 bases from J, with 17 bases between. The CDR3 contains 15 residues. Germline loops: CDR1 MNHEY, CDR2 SVGAGI. This CDR3 is CASSPRVAGDQPQHF. CDR3 coding DNA: TGTGCCAGCAGCCCCAGAGTGGCAGGGGATCAGCCCCAGCATTTT.

The chain couples TRBV11-2 to TRBJ2-5; D is perhaps TRBD1 (5 bases). The V and J ends lost 1 base and 6 bases respectively, with 12 bases between them. The CDR3 consists of 14 residues. CDR1 is SGHAT and CDR2 is FQNNGV in the germline V gene. The CDR3 bases are TGTGCCAGCAGCTTAGTGGGGCTACAACAGACCCAGTACTTC. Translation: CASSLVGLQQTQYF.

This chain uses TRBV18 with TRBJ2-5, with a weak D call TRBD2 (5 bases). The V end lost 5 bases, the J end lost 4 bases, and 8 bases lay between the germline ends. The CDR3 is 12 residues long. CDR1 KGHSH and CDR2 LQKENI come from the germline V gene. CDR3 nucleotide sequence: TGTGCCAGCTCAACCAGCGGAGAGACCCAGTACTTC. Translated, it gives CASSTSGETQYF.

The V and J genes are TRBV28 and TRBJ1-3, with D unresolved. Between the trimmed V and J ends, which lost 7 bases and 5 bases, there was a span of 15 bases. Germline V gives CDR1 MDHEN, CDR2 SYDVKM. This CDR3 comprises 14 residues. The CDR3 DNA sequence: TGTGCCAGCATCCCAAGTCCCTCAAGAAACACCATATATTTT. Translating it yields CASIPSPSRNTIYF.

This clone was observed at least ten times. The rearrangement uses TRBV7-9 and TRBJ2-1, with 7 bases that match TRBD1. The germline gives CDR1 SEHNR, CDR2 FQNEAQ (reference sequence). The CDR3 spans 14 residues. V trimming: 1 base; J trimming: 8 bases; junction bases outside the gene matches: 5. The CDR3 sequence: CASSLDGTDDEQFF. CDR3 bases: TGTGCCAGCAGCTTAGATGGGACAGACGATGAGCAGTTCTTC.